This is a list of T cell receptor beta chains from one sample in a study of identical twins. In TCRdb, the 5' RACE reads were re-called with MiXCR into one record per CDR3 protein. The sample lists 200,000 to 300,000 distinct CDR3 sequences; approximately 7.9% were seen once. This sample was shared with a second study, whose subject was yellow fever vaccine responses in identical twins.

The source material was CD8+ T cells sorted from blood. The receptors were gathered from a woman between 18 and 29 years old in good health. Both conserved end residues are part of each CDR3. The order of the fields is D gene, J gene, clone size, V gene, CDR3 DNA, CDR3 protein. D genes are given only for firm matches. Where a row states a size, it is once, few, many or the class of an expanded clone; other rows omit it.

>TRBD1|TRBJ1-1|few|TRBV19
TGTGCCAGTAGACGGGGACAGTACACTGAAGCTTTCTTT
CASRRGQYTEAFF
>TRBD2|TRBJ2-5|-|TRBV3-1
TGTGCCAGCAGCCAAGGGGTGGTAGCGGGGGGGCAGGAGACCCAGTACTTC
CASSQGVVAGGQETQYF
>-|TRBJ2-1|few|TRBV24-1
TGTGCCACCAGTGATTCCGAGGACCATGAGCAGTTCTTC
CATSDSEDHEQFF
>-|TRBJ1-2|-|TRBV21-1
TGTGCCAGCAGCCGACAGGGGGGCTGCTATGGCTACACCTTC
CASSRQGGCYGYTF
>-|TRBJ1-1|-|TRBV20-1
TGCAGTGCTAGAGACAGACTTTTTGGGGACACTGAAGCTTTCTTT
CSARDRLFGDTEAFF
>-|TRBJ2-1|-|TRBV7-3
TGTGCCAGCAGCATAAGTGCCGGAGCGGCATACAATGAGCAGTTCTTC
CASSISAGAAYNEQFF
>-|TRBJ1-1|-|TRBV7-9
TGTGCCAGCAGCTTAGGGACGAGGGAAGCTTTCTTT
CASSLGTREAFF
>TRBD1|TRBJ1-6|-|TRBV29-1
TGCAGCGGCCTGGACAGGAAAATCTATAATTCACCCCTCCACTTT
CSGLDRKIYNSPLHF
>TRBD1|TRBJ1-1|many|TRBV28
TGTGCCAGCAGTTTAGGGACAGGGAGGGGAGACACTGAAGCTTTCTTT
CASSLGTGRGDTEAFF
>TRBD1|TRBJ2-2|-|TRBV12-3/TRBV12-4
TGTGCCAGCAGTCCCATGGACAGGGGAGCCACCGGGGAGCTGTTTTTT
CASSPMDRGATGELFF
>TRBD1|TRBJ2-2|many|TRBV2
TGTGCCAGCAGTGTGGGGCGAACTGGACAGGGGGCGAACACCGGGGAGCTGTTTTTT
CASSVGRTGQGANTGELFF
>TRBD1|TRBJ2-4|-|TRBV18
TGTGCCAGCTCACCAGGGGACAGGGGCGTAAACATTCAGTACTTC
CASSPGDRGVNIQYF
>-|TRBJ1-1|-|TRBV3-1
TGTGCCAGCAGCCAAGATATTACGGACATGAACACTGAAGCTTTCTTT
CASSQDITDMNTEAFF
>-|TRBJ1-1|many|TRBV12-3/TRBV12-4
TGTGCCAGCAGGGAGAACACTGAAGCTTTCTTT
CASRENTEAFF
>TRBD2|TRBJ2-1|-|TRBV9
TGTGCCAGCAGCGTTGCTAGCGGGACTATAGACAATGAGCAGTTCTTC
CASSVASGTIDNEQFF
>-|TRBJ2-7|few|TRBV7-8
TGTGCCAGCAGTCAGTCGGGATCCCTAGAGGAGGAGCAGTACTTC
CASSQSGSLEEEQYF
>-|TRBJ1-5|-|TRBV6-4
TGTGCCAGCAGTGGGGGGGAGGATCAGCCCCAGCATTTT
CASSGGEDQPQHF
>-|TRBJ2-5|-|TRBV5-1
TGCGCCAGCAGCTTGAGTGTGGGGGGCAGAGAGGAGACCCAGTACTTC
CASSLSVGGREETQYF